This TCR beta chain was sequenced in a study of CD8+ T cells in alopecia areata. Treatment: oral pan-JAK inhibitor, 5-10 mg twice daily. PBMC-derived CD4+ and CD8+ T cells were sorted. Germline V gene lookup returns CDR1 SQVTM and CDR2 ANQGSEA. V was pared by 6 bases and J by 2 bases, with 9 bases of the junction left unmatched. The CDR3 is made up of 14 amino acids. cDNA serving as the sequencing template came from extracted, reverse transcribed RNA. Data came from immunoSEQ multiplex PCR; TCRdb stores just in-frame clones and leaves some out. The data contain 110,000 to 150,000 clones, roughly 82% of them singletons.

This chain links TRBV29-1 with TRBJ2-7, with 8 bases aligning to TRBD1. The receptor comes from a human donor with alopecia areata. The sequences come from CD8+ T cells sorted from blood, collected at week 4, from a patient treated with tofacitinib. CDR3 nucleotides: TGCAGCGTGGAACCCGGGACAGGAGCCTACGAGCAGTACTTC. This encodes CSVEPGTGAYEQYF.